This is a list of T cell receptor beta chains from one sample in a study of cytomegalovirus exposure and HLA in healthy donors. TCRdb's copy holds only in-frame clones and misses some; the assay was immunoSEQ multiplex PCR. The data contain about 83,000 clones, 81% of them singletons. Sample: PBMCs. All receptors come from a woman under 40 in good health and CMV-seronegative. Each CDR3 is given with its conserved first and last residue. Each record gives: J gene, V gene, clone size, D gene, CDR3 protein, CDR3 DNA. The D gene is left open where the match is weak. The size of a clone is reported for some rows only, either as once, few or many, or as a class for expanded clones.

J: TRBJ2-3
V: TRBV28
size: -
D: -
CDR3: CASSFPGIDSTDTQYF
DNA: TGTGCCAGCAGTTTCCCCGGGATCGATAGCACAGATACGCAGTATTTT

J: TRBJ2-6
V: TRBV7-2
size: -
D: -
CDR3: CASSAYSGANVLTF
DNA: TGTGCCAGCAGCGCCTACTCTGGGGCCAACGTCCTGACTTTC

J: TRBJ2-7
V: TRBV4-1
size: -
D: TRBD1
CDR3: CASSLGQGNYEQYF
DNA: TGCGCCAGCAGCCTCGGACAGGGTAACTACGAGCAGTACTTC

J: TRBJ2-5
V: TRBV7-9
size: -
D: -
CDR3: CASSPGLIEWGQTQYF
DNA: TGTGCCAGCAGCCCAGGGTTGATAGAATGGGGCCAGACCCAGTACTTC

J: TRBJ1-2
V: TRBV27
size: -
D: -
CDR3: CASSYQTPTGDGYTF
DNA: TGTGCCAGCAGCTATCAAACCCCTACAGGAGACGGCTACACCTTC

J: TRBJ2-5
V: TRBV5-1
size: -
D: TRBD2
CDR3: CASSFGASGGETQYF
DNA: TGCGCCAGCAGCTTTGGAGCCTCGGGGGGGGAGACCCAGTACTTC

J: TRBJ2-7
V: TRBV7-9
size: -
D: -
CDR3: CASSLETAGSEQYF
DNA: TGTGCCAGCAGCTTAGAAACAGCTGGGAGCGAGCAGTACTTC

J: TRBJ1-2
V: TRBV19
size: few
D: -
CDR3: CASRPRSNYGYTF
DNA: TGTGCCAGCCGGCCGCGGTCGAACTATGGCTACACCTTC

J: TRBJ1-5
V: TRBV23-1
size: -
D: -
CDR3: CASSQSKGVNSNQPQHF
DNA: TGCGCCAGCAGTCAATCGAAGGGGGTTAATAGCAATCAGCCCCAGCATTTT

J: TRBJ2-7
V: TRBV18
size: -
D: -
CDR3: CASSSGAGASYEQYF
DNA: TGTGCCAGCTCCTCGGGCGCGGGGGCCTCCTACGAGCAGTACTTC

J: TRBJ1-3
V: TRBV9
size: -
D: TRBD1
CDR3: CASSVVPGGPSGNTIYF
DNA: TGTGCCAGCAGCGTAGTCCCAGGGGGGCCTTCTGGAAACACCATATATTTT

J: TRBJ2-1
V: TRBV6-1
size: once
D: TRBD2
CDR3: CASSEAGTSGYNEQFF
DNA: TGTGCCAGCAGTGAAGCAGGGACTAGCGGTTACAATGAGCAGTTCTTC

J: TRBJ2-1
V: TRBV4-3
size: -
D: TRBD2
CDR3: CASSREAGGSYNEQFF
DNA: TGCGCCAGCAGCCGAGAAGCGGGGGGCTCCTACAATGAGCAGTTCTTC

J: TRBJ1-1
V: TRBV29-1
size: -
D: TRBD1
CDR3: CSVGGTGTGTLMNTEAFF
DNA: TGCAGCGTTGGGGGGACCGGGACAGGGACTCTAATGAACACTGAAGCTTTCTTT

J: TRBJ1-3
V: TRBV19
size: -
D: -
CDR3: CASSSAGFAGNTIYF
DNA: TGTGCCAGTAGTTCGGCGGGATTTGCTGGAAACACCATATATTTT

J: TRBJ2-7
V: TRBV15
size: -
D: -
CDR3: CATSQGPNSYEQYF
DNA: TGTGCCACCAGCCAGGGGCCAAACTCCTACGAGCAGTACTTC

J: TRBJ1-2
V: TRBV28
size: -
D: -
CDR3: CASSSGARGVNYGYTF
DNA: TGTGCCAGCAGTTCTGGGGCCCGGGGGGTGAACTATGGCTACACCTTC

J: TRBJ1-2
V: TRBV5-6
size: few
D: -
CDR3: CASSPLGLSGSYGYTF
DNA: TGTGCCAGCAGCCCCCTCGGGCTATCTGGGAGCTATGGCTACACCTTC

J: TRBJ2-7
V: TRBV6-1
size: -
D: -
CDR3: CASGRTLNYEQYF
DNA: TGTGCCAGCGGGAGGACTCTTAATTACGAGCAGTACTTC

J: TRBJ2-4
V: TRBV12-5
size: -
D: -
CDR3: CAGGKKPVTKNSQYF
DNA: TGTGCTGGTGGTAAGAAACCCGTGACCAAAAACAGTCAGTACTTC

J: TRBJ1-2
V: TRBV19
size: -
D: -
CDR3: CASILPGVNYGYTF
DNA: TGTGCCAGTATTCTTCCCGGGGTAAACTATGGCTACACCTTC

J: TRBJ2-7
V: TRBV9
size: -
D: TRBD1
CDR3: CASSVEGQSYEQYF
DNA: TGTGCCAGCAGCGTAGAGGGACAGTCCTACGAGCAGTACTTC

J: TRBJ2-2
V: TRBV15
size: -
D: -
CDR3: CATSRADLRPGELFF
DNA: TGTGCCACCAGCAGAGCTGATTTGAGGCCCGGGGAGCTGTTTTTT

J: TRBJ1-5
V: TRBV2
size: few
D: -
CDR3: CASSEYAGFYQPQHF
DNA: TGTGCCAGCAGTGAATACGCAGGGTTTTATCAGCCCCAGCATTTT

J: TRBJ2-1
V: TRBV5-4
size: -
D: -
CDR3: CASSSWTNYNEQFF
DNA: TGTGCCAGCAGCTCCTGGACTAACTACAATGAGCAGTTCTTC

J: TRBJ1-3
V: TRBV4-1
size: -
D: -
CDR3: CASSLTTQGHSGNTIYF
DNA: TGCGCCAGCAGCCTTACAACGCAGGGCCACTCTGGAAACACCATATATTTT

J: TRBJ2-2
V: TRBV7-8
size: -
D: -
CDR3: CASSQDTDNRELFF
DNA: TGTGCCAGCAGCCAGGACACTGACAATCGGGAGCTGTTTTTT

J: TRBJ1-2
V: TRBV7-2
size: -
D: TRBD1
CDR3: CASSTQQGGVDGYTF
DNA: TGTGCCAGCAGCACCCAACAGGGGGGGGTAGATGGCTACACCTTC

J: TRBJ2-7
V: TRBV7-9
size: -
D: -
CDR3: CASSLVSRWEQYF
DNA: TGTGCCAGCAGCTTAGTGTCCCGGTGGGAGCAGTACTTC

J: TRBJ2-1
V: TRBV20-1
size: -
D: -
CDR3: CSARLYNEQFF
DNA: TGCAGTGCTAGACTTTACAATGAGCAGTTCTTC

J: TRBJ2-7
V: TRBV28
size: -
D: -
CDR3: CASSLVDGGVIYEQYF
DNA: TGTGCCAGCAGTTTAGTAGACGGGGGAGTCATCTACGAGCAGTACTTC

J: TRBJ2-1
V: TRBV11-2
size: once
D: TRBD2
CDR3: CASSLKSGRPAGEQFF
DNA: TGTGCCAGCAGCTTAAAGAGCGGGAGGCCCGCGGGTGAGCAGTTCTTC

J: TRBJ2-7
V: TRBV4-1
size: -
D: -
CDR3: CASSQERVDEQYF
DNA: TGCGCCAGCAGCCAAGAGAGGGTAGATGAGCAGTACTTC

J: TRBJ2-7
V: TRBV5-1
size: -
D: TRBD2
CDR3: CASRPGLAAPAAIYEQYF
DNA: TGCGCCAGCAGACCGGGACTAGCGGCCCCCGCGGCGATTTACGAGCAGTACTTC

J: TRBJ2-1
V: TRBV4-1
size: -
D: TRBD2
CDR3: CASSQDTSGRTPFF
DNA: TGCGCCAGCAGCCAAGATACTAGCGGGAGGACCCCGTTCTTC

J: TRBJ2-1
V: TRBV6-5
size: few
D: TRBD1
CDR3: CASRTQGASALGQFF
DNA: TGTGCCAGCAGAACACAGGGGGCATCGGCCCTCGGGCAGTTCTTC

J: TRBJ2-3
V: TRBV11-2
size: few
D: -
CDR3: CASSLFGTDTQYF
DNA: TGTGCCAGCAGCTTATTCGGCACAGATACGCAGTATTTT

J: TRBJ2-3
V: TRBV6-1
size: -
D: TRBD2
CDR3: CATLSGSGDTQYF
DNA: TGTGCCACCCTGAGCGGGAGCGGGGATACGCAGTATTTT

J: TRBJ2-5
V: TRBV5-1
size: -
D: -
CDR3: CASSLGPAGEETQYF
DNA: TGCGCCAGCAGCTTGGGGCCTGCCGGGGAAGAGACCCAGTACTTC

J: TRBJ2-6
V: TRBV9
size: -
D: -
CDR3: CASSGVPGANVLTF
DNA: TGTGCCAGCAGCGGCGTTCCCGGGGCCAACGTCCTGACTTTC